These 22 T cell receptor beta chains share one sample of origin, sequenced in a study of T-cell memory formation after mild COVID-19. Each CDR3 protein gets one entry after TCRdb re-called the 5' RACE reads with MiXCR. The sample lists around 210,000 distinct CDR3 sequences; around 9.5% were seen once. The sequencing input was PBMCs or a T cell subset sorted from them (not recorded which). The receptors stem from a man aged 18 to 29 who had mild COVID-19 (a few samples of this study predate the infection). Cell type and time point are not known.

The J gene is TRBJ1-1, the V gene TRBV20-1; D unresolved. V gave up 0 bases and J gave up 4 bases, with 18 bases separating them. The CDR3 extends over 16 amino acids. Germline V gene lookup returns CDR1 DFQATT and CDR2 SNEGSKA (reference sequence). CDR3 in DNA: TGCAGTGCTAGAGATACCCGCCGGACGGTGATCACTGAAGCTTTCTTT. It is translated as CSARDTRRTVITEAFF.

This clonotype was picked up a small number of times. The chain has TRBV20-1 and TRBJ2-3; D not resolved. The CDR3 consists of 15 residues. The germline V gene has CDR1 DFQATT and CDR2 SNEGSKA (reference sequence). V was trimmed by 0 bases and J by 0 bases, leaving 10 bases between them. The CDR3 reads CSARERFSSTDTQYF. As DNA, the CDR3 is TGCAGTGCTAGAGAGAGATTTAGCAGCACAGATACGCAGTATTTT.

This clonotype was recorded a few times. The chain is built from TRBV24-1 and TRBJ1-1, with D possibly TRBD1 on 5 matching bases. Germline V gene data show CDR1 as KGHDR and CDR2 as SFDVKD. With 2 bases removed from V and 11 bases from J, the gap between germline ends came to 14 bases. The CDR3 loop spans 13 amino acids. DNA for the CDR3: TGTGCCACCAGTGATTCCGTCAGGGATAGGGCTTTCTTT. Its protein product is CATSDSVRDRAFF.

This clonotype turned up a few times. This sequence joins TRBV20-1 and TRBJ1-1; D unclear. CDR1 is DFQATT, CDR2 SNEGSKA, per germline (reference sequence). This CDR3 spans 10 amino acids. V gave up 3 bases and J gave up 11 bases, with 10 bases separating them. As DNA, the CDR3 is TGCAGTGCTAGCGGTGGGGTCGCTTTCTTT. It yields the protein CSASGGVAFF.

This clonotype was observed a few times. The CDR3 coding sequence is TGTGCCAGCAGCTTAGATGGGGTGTCCTCTCAGGGGGGCTACACCTTC. Translation: CASSLDGVSSQGGYTF. V usage is TRBV11-2 and J usage is TRBJ1-2, with D perhaps matching TRBD1 (6 bases). V lost 0 bases, J lost 8 bases, and 19 bases lay in between. The CDR3 length is 16 residues. Germline CDR1 reads SGHAT; CDR2 reads FQNNGV.

This clonotype was counted at least ten times. The chain couples TRBV5-1 to TRBJ2-2; 7 bases align to TRBD1. The CDR3 is 16 residues long. The ends lost 3 bases at V and 1 base at J; junction bases unmatched: 6. Germline lookup yields CDR1 SGHRS and CDR2 YFSETQ. The CDR3 protein is CASSSDRVRNTGELFF. DNA of the CDR3: TGCGCCAGCAGCTCTGACAGGGTGCGGAACACCGGGGAGCTGTTTTTT.

The gene calls are TRBV7-2 and TRBJ2-5; 9 bases align to TRBD2. The CDR3 has 16 residues. V shed 5 bases, J shed 2 bases, and the junction held 9 bases outside the gene matches. The germline gives CDR1 SGHTA, CDR2 FQGNSA. CDR3 sequence: CASSLAGTSLQETQYF. The CDR3 region has the DNA TGTGCCAGCAGCCTTGCCGGGACTAGCCTACAAGAGACCCAGTACTTC.

This clonotype was seen at least ten times. This chain joins TRBV27 and TRBJ1-2; unclear D gene. Trimming left V 4 bases short and J 4 bases short, with 10 bases between. Germline values: CDR1 MNHEY, CDR2 SMNVEV (reference sequence). The CDR3 contains 13 residues. The CDR3 coding sequence is TGTGCCAGCAGTTCCGCCGGAGGCTATGGCTACACCTTC. Translated: CASSSAGGYGYTF.

This chain connects TRBV19 to TRBJ1-1; tentatively, D is TRBD1 (6 bases). This CDR3 region has 14 residues. Germline values: CDR1 LNHDA, CDR2 SQIVND (reference sequence). V lost 5 bases and J lost 1, with 11 bases in between. CDR3 nucleotides: TGTGCCAGTAGTGTTAACAGGGCGAACACTGAAGCTTTCTTT. Its protein is CASSVNRANTEAFF.

This clonotype was recorded many times. The CDR3 DNA is TGCAGCGTTGGAGTGGGGAACTATGAAAAACTGTTTTTT. Protein: CSVGVGNYEKLFF. The rearrangement uses TRBV29-1 and TRBJ1-4, with no clear D. In germline, CDR1 is SQVTM, CDR2 ANQGSEA. CDR3 length: 13 residues. V was cut by 4 bases and J by 6 bases, with 12 bases left in between.

The chain is built from TRBV7-2 and TRBJ1-2, with no clear D. This CDR3 contains 13 residues. The V gene's germline CDR1 is SGHTA and CDR2 FQGNSA. V was clipped by 5 bases and J by 2 bases, with 9 bases between them. The CDR3 sequence: CASSNTQNYGYTF. CDR3 in DNA: TGTGCCAGCAGCAACACACAGAACTATGGCTACACCTTC.

This clonotype was seen only a few times. In DNA, the CDR3 is TGTGCCAGCAGCCGCGGGACAGCCTTGAACCCCCAGCATTTT. This encodes CASSRGTALNPQHF. The chain uses TRBV5-6 and TRBJ1-5, with TRBD1 identical over 7 bases. CDR3 size: 14 residues. Germline V gene data show CDR1 as SGHDT and CDR2 as YYEEEE. The ends lost 4 bases at V and 10 bases at J; junction bases unmatched: 11.

This rearrangement joins TRBV7-2 to TRBJ2-5; D remains ambiguous. The CDR3 totals 14 residues. Germline V lookup: CDR1 SGHTA, CDR2 FQGNSA. V shed 3 bases and J shed 7 bases, with 15 bases lying between them. DNA for the CDR3: TGTGCCAGCAGCTTTGAAGGGATTCTAGGGACCCAGTACTTC. Its translation is CASSFEGILGTQYF.

This clonotype has a count of ten or more. This chain connects TRBV5-1 to TRBJ2-5, with a possible D match to TRBD2 (5 bases). The CDR3 contains 14 residues. Trimming took 0 bases from V and 4 from J, leaving 10 bases between them. Germline V gene data show CDR1 as SGHRS and CDR2 as YFSETQ. Here the CDR3 reads CASSLGRAGETQYF. CDR3 in DNA: TGCGCCAGCAGCTTGGGGCGGGCTGGAGAGACCCAGTACTTC.

This clonotype has at least ten counts. V gene TRBV5-1 combines with J gene TRBJ2-3; D is perhaps TRBD1 or TRBD2 (6 bases each). The length of the CDR3 is 15 residues. V gave up 1 base and J gave up 2 bases, with 11 bases separating them. In germline, CDR1 is SGHRS, CDR2 YFSETQ. The CDR3 DNA sequence: TGCGCCAGCAGCTTGATCGGGGGCGTCACAGATACGCAGTATTTT. The encoded protein is CASSLIGGVTDTQYF.

The J gene is TRBJ2-5, the V gene TRBV9; maybe TRBD2 (5 bases). This CDR3 is 14 amino acids long. Looked up from germline, CDR1 is SGDLS and CDR2 is YYNGEE. Trimming pared 5 bases from V and 1 base from J, leaving 12 bases between. The CDR3 loop is CASSGGVLQETQYF. CDR3 in DNA: TGTGCCAGCAGTGGAGGTGTTCTCCAAGAGACCCAGTACTTC. The full variable domain, in which reference TRBV9 and TRBJ2-5 provide the parts outside the CDR3, is DSGVTQTPKHLITATGQRVTLRCSPRSGDLSVYWYQQSLDQGLQFLIQYYNGEERAKGNILERFSAQQFPDLHSELNLSSLELGDSALYFCASSGGVLQETQYFGPGTRLLVL.

This clonotype was seen only a few times. The CDR3 DNA sequence: TGTGCCAGCAGCAGACTCCTTACCGGGGAGCTGTTTTTT. As protein: CASSRLLTGELFF. The chain combines TRBV11-2 with TRBJ2-2; D unclear. The V end was cut by 5 bases, the J end by 5 bases, with 9 bases between. The germline V gene has CDR1 SGHAT and CDR2 FQNNGV. The CDR3 has 13 residues.

The chain links TRBV3-1 to TRBJ1-3, with D perhaps matching TRBD1 (5 bases). The V end was cut by 0 bases, the J end by 0 bases, with 6 bases between. The V gene's germline CDR1 is LGHDT and CDR2 YNNKEL (reference sequence). The CDR3 loop spans 15 amino acids. In nucleotides, the CDR3 is TGTGCCAGCAGCCAAGATACAGGCTCTGGAAACACCATATATTTT. It is translated as CASSQDTGSGNTIYF.

Many counts were recorded for this clonotype. The chain couples TRBV5-1 to TRBJ2-3; D is perhaps TRBD1 (6 bases). The CDR3 is 14 amino acids. Germline loops: CDR1 SGHRS, CDR2 YFSETQ. Trimming removed 2 bases at V and 5 bases at J, with 12 bases between. The CDR3 sequence is CASSFTGTVDTQYF. The CDR3 DNA reads as TGCGCCAGCAGCTTTACAGGGACGGTAGATACGCAGTATTTT.

Only a few counts were recorded for this clonotype. The CDR3 DNA is TGTGCCAGCAGTGAGGTCCAGGGTAGCAATCAGCCCCAGCATTTT. Protein product: CASSEVQGSNQPQHF. The V call is TRBV6-1, the J call TRBJ1-5; a weak D match, TRBD1 (5 bases). The V gene's germline CDR1 is MNHNS and CDR2 SASEGT. This CDR3 is built from 15 residues. V was trimmed by 3 bases and J by 0 bases, leaving 9 bases between them.

The V and J genes are TRBV12-3 or TRBV12-4 and TRBJ2-1, with TRBD1 matching 7 bases. J gave up 2 bases and V 1 base, and 5 bases lay outside the gene matches. The CDR3 is made up of 16 amino acids. The CDR3 reads CASSLGSQGTYNEQFF. The CDR3 region has the DNA TGTGCCAGCAGTTTAGGGTCACAGGGGACCTACAATGAGCAGTTCTTC.

This clonotype was picked up many times. The V and J genes are TRBV12-3 or TRBV12-4 and TRBJ1-1, with 8 bases that match TRBD1. The CDR3 consists of 15 residues. V gave up 6 bases and J gave up 3 bases; unmatched junction bases: 9. Here the CDR3 DNA reads TGTGCCAGCAGGTCCCAGGGGGCCAAACACACTGAAGCTTTCTTT. This encodes CASRSQGAKHTEAFF.